These 27 T cell receptor beta chains share one sample of origin, sequenced in a study of cytomegalovirus exposure and HLA in healthy donors. Measured with immunoSEQ multiplex PCR; TCRdb has only the in-frame clones, and not every one. The table has about 250,000 clones, approximately 84% seen once. Sequencing was carried out using PBMCs. The receptors stem from a young man in good health and CMV-seropositive.

This clone was seen at least ten times. As DNA, the CDR3 is TGTGCCAGCAGCCTTGATTACTACGAGCAGTACTTC. This encodes CASSLDYYEQYF. The chain uses TRBV6-1 and TRBJ2-7; no clear D. Looked up from germline, CDR1 is MNHNS and CDR2 is SASEGT. Trimming removed 6 bases from V and 3 bases from J, with 9 bases in between. The CDR3 has 12 amino acids.

This chain uses TRBV6-5 with TRBJ1-5; D unclear. CDR3 size: 12 residues. V was pared by 6 bases and J by 9 bases, with 12 bases between. From germline, CDR1 is MNHEY and CDR2 SVGAGI. CDR3 nucleotide sequence: TGTGCCAGCAGGGGCACGAGTGGGCCCCAGCATTTT. Its protein is CASRGTSGPQHF.

The gene calls are TRBV15 and TRBJ2-7; TRBD2 aligns across 8 bases. Unmatched junction bases numbered 9, after V lost 6 bases and J lost 2 bases. The CDR3 spans 15 residues. Germline V lookup: CDR1 LNHNV, CDR2 YYDKDF (reference sequence). The CDR3 nucleotides are TGTGCCACCAGGCTCGGGACTAGTGAGACCTACGAGCAGTACTTC. Amino acid sequence: CATRLGTSETYEQYF.

The chain combines TRBV27 with TRBJ1-2, with 9 bases matching TRBD1. V dropped 4 bases and J dropped 6; count of bases not matched to a gene: 9. Germline V lookup: CDR1 MNHEY, CDR2 SMNVEV (reference sequence). This CDR3 has 15 amino acids. CDR3 in DNA: TGTGCCAGCAGTTCAATACAGGGGGCGCTCAATGGCTACACCTTC. Translated: CASSSIQGALNGYTF.

CDR3 bases: TGTGCCAGCAGCGTTGGGACAGGGGAGACTGAAGCTTTCTTT. The encoded protein is CASSVGTGETEAFF. J is TRBJ1-1 and V is TRBV9, with 10 bases identical to TRBD1. Looked up from germline, CDR1 is SGDLS and CDR2 is YYNGEE. V was pared by 2 bases and J by 5 bases, with 3 bases of the junction left unmatched. This CDR3 spans 14 amino acids.

DNA of the CDR3: TGTGCAAGTCGCTTATGGCGGAGGCCAGAGCTGTTTTTT. Encoded protein: CASRLWRRPELFF. J is TRBJ2-2 and V is TRBV12-2; TRBD2, the D gene given by the table, was not confirmed from the DNA. TRBV12-2 is recorded as a pseudogene. The CDR3 length is 13 residues.

In the case of this clone: Compared with germline, one end of the junction differs, possibly owing to a read error. The sample has other DNA sequences that encode this CDR3 too. The V gene is TRBV29-1, the J gene TRBJ1-1; possible D gene TRBD1, 5 bases. CDR3 length: 13 residues. From germline, CDR1 is SQVTM and CDR2 ANQGSEA. The DNA of the CDR3 is TGCAGCGTGGCGGCAGGGCGGGGGACTGAAGCCTTCTTT. This codes for CSVAAGRGTEAFF.

The CDR3 protein is CASRGLAGKETQYF. The CDR3 DNA sequence: TGCGCCAGCAGAGGACTAGCGGGGAAAGAGACCCAGTACTTC. This sequence joins TRBV5-1 and TRBJ2-5; TRBD2 matches at 12 bases. The CDR3 length is 14 residues. The junction had 2 bases not matched to a gene; V was cut back by 5 bases and J by 3 bases. CDR1 and CDR2 (germline): SGHRS, YFSETQ.

This chain connects TRBV5-6 to TRBJ1-1; D unresolved. The CDR3 contains 13 residues. From germline, CDR1 is SGHDT and CDR2 YYEEEE. Trimming shortened V by 1 base and J by 1 base, and 5 bases separated the two germline ends. The chain's CDR3 is CASSLPENTEAFF. CDR3 DNA sequence: TGTGCCAGCAGCTTGCCAGAGAACACTGAAGCTTTCTTT. Full variable domain (remainder filled in from reference TRBV5-6 and TRBJ1-1): DAGVTQSPTHLIKTRGQQVTLRCSPKSGHDTVSWYQQALGQGPQFIFQYYEEEERQRGNFPDRFSGHQFPNYSSELNVNALLLGDSALYLCASSLPENTEAFFGQGTRLTVV.

V and J are TRBV7-2 and TRBJ2-5; TRBD2 is a possible D gene (6 bases). Per germline, CDR1 SGHTA and CDR2 FQGNSA. Trimming pared 5 bases from V and 4 bases from J, leaving 20 bases between. CDR3 length equals 16 residues. CDR3 amino acids: CASSHSGWLGGETQYF. As DNA, the CDR3 is TGTGCCAGCAGCCACAGCGGGTGGCTGGGTGGAGAGACCCAGTACTTC.

There are a few counts of this clone. The genes are TRBV5-1 and TRBJ1-2; a possible D gene is TRBD1 (6 bases). V was pared by 0 bases and J by 3 bases, with 12 bases between. The germline CDR1 and CDR2 sequences are SGHRS and YFSETQ. This CDR3 is built from 15 residues. CDR3 amino acids: CASSLGTRGDYGYTF. Written as DNA, the CDR3 is TGCGCCAGCAGCTTGGGGACGAGGGGGGACTATGGCTACACCTTC.

The CDR3 region has the DNA TGTGCCAGCAGTGAAACGGTGTACACCCGGTTTTTT. Amino acid sequence: CASSETVYTRFF. The chain links TRBV6-1 to TRBJ1-4; D not resolved. This CDR3 contains 12 residues. Trimming removed 2 bases at V and 16 bases at J, with 14 bases between. CDR1 is MNHNS and CDR2 is SASEGT in the germline V gene.

The chain links TRBV5-1 to TRBJ1-1; perhaps TRBD1 as D (5 bases). Germline CDR1 reads SGHRS; CDR2 reads YFSETQ. V shed 5 bases and J shed 1 base, with 12 bases lying between them. This CDR3 has 14 amino acids. The CDR3 is CASSLRVWNTEAFF. The CDR3, as DNA: TGCGCCAGCAGTCTCAGGGTGTGGAACACTGAAGCTTTCTTT.

This clone was found a few times. This chain links TRBV6-4 with TRBJ2-2, with D perhaps being TRBD1 or TRBD2 (6 bases each). The ends were cut back, 3 bases at V and 6 bases at J, with 11 bases in the middle. Germline lookup yields CDR1 MRHNA and CDR2 SNTAGT. This CDR3 has 14 residues. The CDR3 coding sequence is TGTGCCAGCAGTGAATCGGGGGCCCCCGGGGAGCTGTTTTTT. Protein: CASSESGAPGELFF.

This clone was detected once. The rearrangement joins TRBV6-1 to TRBJ2-1; D call uncertain. The V end was cut by 2 bases, the J end by 12 bases, with 8 bases between. The CDR3 runs to 11 residues. The germline V gene has CDR1 MNHNS and CDR2 SASEGT. The CDR3 here is CASSENRRQFF. Written as DNA, the CDR3 is TGTGCCAGCAGTGAAAACCGGAGGCAGTTCTTC.

The rearrangement links TRBV7-6 to TRBJ2-1; 12 nucleotides align to TRBD2. This CDR3 is built from 15 residues. V gave up 5 bases and J gave up 5 bases; unmatched junction bases: 4. Germline V gives CDR1 SGHVS, CDR2 FNYEAQ. The CDR3 nucleotides read TGTGCCAGCAGCCGGACTAGCGGGACCAACAATGAGCAGTTCTTC. Encoded protein: CASSRTSGTNNEQFF.

This chain uses TRBV6-1 with TRBJ2-5, with 8 bases aligning to TRBD1. This CDR3 is 13 amino acids long. In germline, CDR1 is MNHNS, CDR2 SASEGT. The V gene end was trimmed by 6 bases and the J gene end by 4 bases; junction bases not matched to a gene: 4. CDR3 residues: CASSTGGRETQYF. The CDR3 DNA reads TGTGCCAGCAGCACAGGGGGGAGAGAGACCCAGTACTTC.

This clone has just a few counts. The rearrangement joins TRBV10-2 to TRBJ1-5; 10 bases line up with TRBD1. CDR3 length equals 15 residues. Germline V lookup: CDR1 WSHSY, CDR2 SAAADI. Trimming removed 6 bases from V and 3 bases from J; junction bases left unmatched: 5. CDR3 in amino acids: CASRPGTGVNQPQHF. The CDR3 DNA sequence: TGCGCCAGCAGGCCCGGGACAGGGGTCAATCAGCCCCAGCATTTT.

A remark on this clone: This sample also contains other DNA sequences that code for the same CDR3. V usage is TRBV11-2 and J usage is TRBJ2-3; D remains unclear. The germline gives CDR1 SGHAT, CDR2 FQNNGV. V was pared by 5 bases and J by 1 base, with 7 bases between. CDR3 length equals 13 residues. The CDR3 DNA reads as TGTGCCAGCAGCCTAGGTGGCACAGATACGCAGTATTTT. Its translation is CASSLGGTDTQYF. Drawing the rest from reference TRBV11-2 and TRBJ2-3, the complete variable domain is EAGVAQSPRYKIIEKRQSVAFWCNPISGHATLYWYQQILGQGPKLLIQFQNNGVVDDSQLPKDRFSAERLKGVDSTLKIQPAKLEDSAVYLCASSLGGTDTQYFGPGTRLTVL.

The CDR3 nucleotides read TGTGCCAGCAGTTTATCCCCGACGGGGCAGCCCCAGCATTTT. Protein: CASSLSPTGQPQHF. V and J are TRBV27 and TRBJ1-5; D unresolved. V was trimmed by 0 bases and J by 7 bases, leaving 10 bases between them. The CDR3 covers 14 residues. The germline gives CDR1 MNHEY, CDR2 SMNVEV (reference sequence).

This clone was observed once. V gene TRBV7-2 combines with J gene TRBJ2-1; 9 nucleotides agree with TRBD2. Germline assignment: CDR1 SGHTA and CDR2 FQGNSA. With 1 base clipped from V and 8 bases from J, the junction kept 3 bases outside the gene matches. This CDR3 region has 14 residues. This CDR3 reads CASSLGSGSDEQFF. The CDR3 DNA reads as TGTGCCAGCAGCTTAGGTAGCGGGAGCGATGAGCAGTTCTTC.

The genes are TRBV5-6 and TRBJ2-7, with 12 bases matching TRBD2. This CDR3 is 15 amino acids long. Germline V gene sequence: CDR1 SGHDT, CDR2 YYEEEE. V was clipped by 0 bases and J by 3 bases; unmatched bases: 1. CDR3 nucleotide sequence: TGTGCCAGCAGCTTGGGACTAGCGGGAGTCTACGAGCAGTACTTC. Protein sequence: CASSLGLAGVYEQYF.

V and J are TRBV6-6 and TRBJ1-2; 7 bases are a match to TRBD1. The CDR3 contains 14 residues. Unmatched junction bases numbered 4, after V lost 4 bases and J lost 2 bases. Germline values: CDR1 MNHNY, CDR2 SVGAGI (reference sequence). CDR3 region: CASSSLQGNYGYTF. Here the CDR3 DNA reads TGTGCCAGCAGTTCATTACAGGGGAACTATGGCTACACCTTC.

This clone has just a few counts. This sequence joins TRBV19 and TRBJ1-2; D is ambiguous. Deletions cut 9 bases from V and 7 bases from J, with 18 bases between. The CDR3 totals 13 residues. Germline CDR1 and CDR2: LNHDA and SQIVND (reference sequence). The CDR3 sequence: CASQTLRGIGYTF. CDR3 nucleotides: TGTGCCAGCCAGACACTCCGGGGAATTGGCTACACCTTC.

The CDR3 DNA follows: TGCAGTGCCGCCTGGTCCGTTGGCTACACCTTC. It codes for CSAAWSVGYTF. The rearrangement uses TRBV20-1 and TRBJ1-2; D is ambiguous. The ends were cut back, 6 bases at V and 7 bases at J, with 12 bases in the middle. CDR1 DFQATT and CDR2 SNEGSKA come from the germline V gene (reference sequence). The CDR3 has 11 amino acids.

The V and J genes are TRBV4-1 and TRBJ1-5, with D possibly being TRBD1 (5 bases). Trimming removed 1 base from V and 5 bases from J, with 12 bases in between. This CDR3 spans 15 amino acids. The germline V gene encodes CDR1 MGHRA and CDR2 YSYEKL. The CDR3 loop is CASSQVGDRDQPQHF. In DNA, the CDR3 is TGCGCCAGCAGCCAAGTAGGAGACAGAGATCAGCCCCAGCATTTT.

V gene TRBV9 combines with J gene TRBJ2-3; 10 bases match TRBD2. Germline trimming cut 0 bases from V and 5 bases from J; bases unmatched to any gene: 3. The CDR3 sequence is 15 residues long. Germline V gives CDR1 SGDLS, CDR2 YYNGEE. The CDR3 sequence: CASSVVSGGQDTQYF. CDR3 nucleotides: TGTGCCAGCAGCGTAGTTAGCGGGGGGCAAGATACGCAGTATTTT.